These T cell receptor beta chains were read from a single sample in a study of Tregs in tolerant kidney transplant recipients. Sequenced by immunoSEQ multiplex PCR; TCRdb stores in-frame clones only, minus some. The sample lists 60,000 to 75,000 clones; roughly 88% were seen once. The sequencing here drew on Tregs from blood, taken before the transplant. Receptors were obtained from a human donor who received a combined kidney and bone marrow transplant. The CDR3 runs from the conserved cysteine through the conserved F or W. A D gene is named only where the DNA matches it firmly. Expanded clones are given a class, and other clones once, few, many or no size at all.

cdr3_nt: TGTGCCAGTACCCCTAGACAGACCACCGACACCGGGGAGCTGTTTTTT; cdr3_aa: CASTPRQTTDTGELFF; v_call: TRBV19; j_call: TRBJ2-2; d_call: -; clone_size: -
cdr3_nt: TGTGCCAGCAGCTTAGTCACCGGGGAGCTGTTTTTT; cdr3_aa: CASSLVTGELFF; v_call: TRBV7-2; j_call: TRBJ2-2; d_call: -; clone_size: -
cdr3_nt: TGTGCCAGTAGTAGCGGGACATATCACACCGGGGAGCTGTTTTTT; cdr3_aa: CASSSGTYHTGELFF; v_call: TRBV19; j_call: TRBJ2-2; d_call: -; clone_size: -
cdr3_nt: TGTGCCAGCAGCCCCTCTTATAATTCACCCCTCCACTTT; cdr3_aa: CASSPSYNSPLHF; v_call: TRBV9; j_call: TRBJ1-6; d_call: -; clone_size: -
cdr3_nt: TGTGCCAGCAGCTATCCACCGGTTCCCAACAGGGGGCATGGCGGGGAGCTGTTTTTT; cdr3_aa: CASSYPPVPNRGHGGELFF; v_call: TRBV7-8; j_call: TRBJ2-2; d_call: TRBD1; clone_size: -
cdr3_nt: TGCAGTGCTCTAGATACGCAGTATTTT; cdr3_aa: CSALDTQYF; v_call: TRBV20-1; j_call: TRBJ2-3; d_call: -; clone_size: -
cdr3_nt: TGCGCCAGCAGCCAAGATCGGGTTGATCCCCAGTACTTC; cdr3_aa: CASSQDRVDPQYF; v_call: TRBV4-1; j_call: TRBJ2-5; d_call: -; clone_size: -
cdr3_nt: TGTGCCAGCAGCTTGGCCCGGGACAGCCTCTACGAGCAGTACTTC; cdr3_aa: CASSLARDSLYEQYF; v_call: TRBV5-4; j_call: TRBJ2-7; d_call: TRBD1; clone_size: -
cdr3_nt: TGTGCCAGCAGTTTATCTTCTGGGACCGGGGAGCTGTTTTTT; cdr3_aa: CASSLSSGTGELFF; v_call: TRBV27; j_call: TRBJ2-2; d_call: -; clone_size: -
cdr3_nt: TGTGCCAGCAGTGGGACAGGCCAGACCCAGTACTTC; cdr3_aa: CASSGTGQTQYF; v_call: TRBV2; j_call: TRBJ2-5; d_call: TRBD1; clone_size: once
cdr3_nt: TGTGCCAGCAGTACCACCGGGGAGCTGTTTTTT; cdr3_aa: CASSTTGELFF; v_call: TRBV6-5; j_call: TRBJ2-2; d_call: -; clone_size: -
cdr3_nt: TGTGCCAGCAGCCCGGGACAGCTCTACGAGCAGTACTTC; cdr3_aa: CASSPGQLYEQYF; v_call: TRBV5-4; j_call: TRBJ2-7; d_call: TRBD1; clone_size: -
cdr3_nt: TGTGCCAGCAGTCCGGGGACTGTTTTCACAGATACGCAGTATTTT; cdr3_aa: CASSPGTVFTDTQYF; v_call: TRBV27; j_call: TRBJ2-3; d_call: -; clone_size: -
cdr3_nt: TGTGCCAGCAGTTCCTCCAGCGGGAGAAACGAGCAGTACTTC; cdr3_aa: CASSSSSGRNEQYF; v_call: TRBV27; j_call: TRBJ2-7; d_call: TRBD2; clone_size: -
cdr3_nt: TGTGCCAGCCGCTCGGGGGCCCAGCTCTCCTACGAGCAGTACTTC; cdr3_aa: CASRSGAQLSYEQYF; v_call: TRBV7-8; j_call: TRBJ2-7; d_call: -; clone_size: -
cdr3_nt: TGCGCCAGCAGCTTGACAGGGACGACTGTCTACGAGCAGTACTTC; cdr3_aa: CASSLTGTTVYEQYF; v_call: TRBV5-1; j_call: TRBJ2-7; d_call: -; clone_size: once
cdr3_nt: TGTGCCAGCAGTTACCCGATCAATGAGCAGTTCTTC; cdr3_aa: CASSYPINEQFF; v_call: TRBV6-6; j_call: TRBJ2-1; d_call: -; clone_size: -
cdr3_nt: TGCGCCAGCAGCCCCTGGGGCAGCCTGTCCGAAGAGACCCAGTACTTC; cdr3_aa: CASSPWGSLSEETQYF; v_call: TRBV5-1; j_call: TRBJ2-5; d_call: -; clone_size: -
cdr3_nt: TGCGCCAGCAGCCAAGAGTCATCGAGCTCCTACGAGCAGTACTTC; cdr3_aa: CASSQESSSSYEQYF; v_call: TRBV4-1; j_call: TRBJ2-7; d_call: -; clone_size: -
cdr3_nt: TGCGCCAGCAGCCAGCCAATGGGACTAGCGGGTTCCTACGAGCAGTACTTC; cdr3_aa: CASSQPMGLAGSYEQYF; v_call: TRBV4-1; j_call: TRBJ2-7; d_call: TRBD2; clone_size: -
cdr3_nt: TGTGCCAGCAGAATAGGGGCTAACTCTGGAAACACCATATATTTT; cdr3_aa: CASRIGANSGNTIYF; v_call: TRBV7-2; j_call: TRBJ1-3; d_call: -; clone_size: -
cdr3_nt: TGCAGCGTTGAGAGGGTCCGGAATGAGCAGTTCTTC; cdr3_aa: CSVERVRNEQFF; v_call: TRBV29-1; j_call: TRBJ2-1; d_call: -; clone_size: -
cdr3_nt: TGTGCCACCGGGGAGGGGAGCGATGAGCAGTTCTTC; cdr3_aa: CATGEGSDEQFF; v_call: TRBV15; j_call: TRBJ2-1; d_call: TRBD2; clone_size: -
cdr3_nt: TGTGCCAGCAGCTTGGCCGGGACAGGGTATACTGAAGCTTTCTTT; cdr3_aa: CASSLAGTGYTEAFF; v_call: TRBV5-5; j_call: TRBJ1-1; d_call: TRBD1; clone_size: few
cdr3_nt: TGCGCCAGCAGCCACCTCGGGGGAGGGGGGGCTGCAGATACGCAGTATTTT; cdr3_aa: CASSHLGGGGAADTQYF; v_call: TRBV4-1; j_call: TRBJ2-3; d_call: -; clone_size: -
cdr3_nt: TGCGCCAGCAGCCAGGGGGGAGGTGGCTACACCTTC; cdr3_aa: CASSQGGGGYTF; v_call: TRBV4-3; j_call: TRBJ1-2; d_call: -; clone_size: -
cdr3_nt: TGCGCCAGCAGCGGCGGGACTAGCCCCTACGAGCAGTACTTC; cdr3_aa: CASSGGTSPYEQYF; v_call: TRBV5-1; j_call: TRBJ2-7; d_call: TRBD2; clone_size: once
cdr3_nt: TGTGCTAGTGCCCAGACAGGGGGTGGCTACACCTTC; cdr3_aa: CASAQTGGGYTF; v_call: TRBV12-5; j_call: TRBJ1-2; d_call: TRBD1; clone_size: -
cdr3_nt: TGTGCCAGCAGCCCAGATCCCTTCTGGCAGTACTTC; cdr3_aa: CASSPDPFWQYF; v_call: TRBV11-2; j_call: TRBJ2-7; d_call: -; clone_size: -
cdr3_nt: TGTGCCAGCAGTTCCCGACCGGACTTGCCGCCCCAGCATTTT; cdr3_aa: CASSSRPDLPPQHF; v_call: TRBV5-8; j_call: TRBJ1-5; d_call: -; clone_size: -
cdr3_nt: TGTGCCACCGGGGACAGGGGTAATTCACCCCTCCACTTT; cdr3_aa: CATGDRGNSPLHF; v_call: TRBV15; j_call: TRBJ1-6; d_call: TRBD1; clone_size: once
cdr3_nt: TGTGCCAGTAGTGTGAGCGGGGGGGCGGAGACCCAGTACTTC; cdr3_aa: CASSVSGGAETQYF; v_call: TRBV19; j_call: TRBJ2-5; d_call: TRBD2; clone_size: few
cdr3_nt: TGTGCCAGCAGCCTCCGGGGTAGCGGGAGCTCCTACAATGAGCAGTTCTTC; cdr3_aa: CASSLRGSGSSYNEQFF; v_call: TRBV7-2; j_call: TRBJ2-1; d_call: TRBD2; clone_size: -
cdr3_nt: TGTGCCAGCAGCTTAGAGGGTCTTAATCAGCCCCAGCATTTT; cdr3_aa: CASSLEGLNQPQHF; v_call: TRBV7-6; j_call: TRBJ1-5; d_call: -; clone_size: once
cdr3_nt: TGCGCCAGCAGCTACGGTGGGGGAAACTATGGCTACACCTTC; cdr3_aa: CASSYGGGNYGYTF; v_call: TRBV5-1; j_call: TRBJ1-2; d_call: -; clone_size: -
cdr3_nt: TGTGCCAGCAGTTTGAGTTCTAATGAAAAACTGTTTTTT; cdr3_aa: CASSLSSNEKLFF; v_call: TRBV28; j_call: TRBJ1-4; d_call: -; clone_size: medium-sized
cdr3_nt: TGTGCCAGCAGCCCCCGAATTAACACTGAAGCTTTCTTT; cdr3_aa: CASSPRINTEAFF; v_call: TRBV7-2; j_call: TRBJ1-1; d_call: -; clone_size: -
cdr3_nt: TGCAGCGGTGGGACACTCTCCTACAATGAGCAGTTCTTC; cdr3_aa: CSGGTLSYNEQFF; v_call: TRBV29-1; j_call: TRBJ2-1; d_call: -; clone_size: -
cdr3_nt: TGTGCCAGCAGCTCGGGACTAGCGGGAGTAGTGCAGTACTTC; cdr3_aa: CASSSGLAGVVQYF; v_call: TRBV7-2; j_call: TRBJ2-7; d_call: TRBD2; clone_size: -
cdr3_nt: TGTGCCAGCAGCTCTCCCGGGGGCTATGGCTACACCTTC; cdr3_aa: CASSSPGGYGYTF; v_call: TRBV5-5; j_call: TRBJ1-2; d_call: -; clone_size: -
cdr3_nt: TGTGCCAGCAGCCAAACAGGCGGGGGGAACACCGGGGAGCTGTTTTTT; cdr3_aa: CASSQTGGGNTGELFF; v_call: TRBV4-2; j_call: TRBJ2-2; d_call: TRBD2; clone_size: -
cdr3_nt: TGTGCCAGCAGCTTCAAACAACGAGACACTGAAGCTTTCTTT; cdr3_aa: CASSFKQRDTEAFF; v_call: TRBV7-2; j_call: TRBJ1-1; d_call: -; clone_size: -
cdr3_nt: TGTGCCAGCAGCGGGGGGATGGGAGAAAAACTGTTTTTT; cdr3_aa: CASSGGMGEKLFF; v_call: TRBV6-6; j_call: TRBJ1-4; d_call: -; clone_size: -
cdr3_nt: TGCGCCAGCAGCCTGGGACAACCAGCGGAGAACACTGAAGCTTTCTTT; cdr3_aa: CASSLGQPAENTEAFF; v_call: TRBV5-1; j_call: TRBJ1-1; d_call: -; clone_size: -
cdr3_nt: TGTGCCAGCAGTCCACAGGGATCTGGGGCCAACGTCCTGACTTTC; cdr3_aa: CASSPQGSGANVLTF; v_call: TRBV7-2; j_call: TRBJ2-6; d_call: -; clone_size: -
cdr3_nt: TGTGCCAGTACCCCACGCAGGGGGTCGGATGAGACCCAGTACTTC; cdr3_aa: CASTPRRGSDETQYF; v_call: TRBV19; j_call: TRBJ2-5; d_call: TRBD1; clone_size: -
cdr3_nt: TGTGCCAGCAGTCTGGAACCGACTAGCACAGATACGCAGTATTTT; cdr3_aa: CASSLEPTSTDTQYF; v_call: TRBV27; j_call: TRBJ2-3; d_call: -; clone_size: -
cdr3_nt: TGTGCCACCAATCCCCGGTCACTAGCGATAGATACGCAGTATTTT; cdr3_aa: CATNPRSLAIDTQYF; v_call: TRBV13; j_call: TRBJ2-3; d_call: TRBD2; clone_size: -
cdr3_nt: TGTGCCAGCAGCGTTTCCGGGACAGGGGGTTACGAGCAGTACTTC; cdr3_aa: CASSVSGTGGYEQYF; v_call: TRBV9; j_call: TRBJ2-7; d_call: TRBD1; clone_size: once
cdr3_nt: TGTGCTAGTGGTCCCTGGGGTGAAAAACTGTTTTTT; cdr3_aa: CASGPWGEKLFF; v_call: TRBV12-5; j_call: TRBJ1-4; d_call: -; clone_size: -
cdr3_nt: TGTGCCAGCAGTCCCTTCGTTTACGGAAGCTCCTACGAGCAGTACTTC; cdr3_aa: CASSPFVYGSSYEQYF; v_call: TRBV27; j_call: TRBJ2-7; d_call: -; clone_size: -
cdr3_nt: TGTGCCAGCAGGAAAGCGGGAGCAGATACGCAGTATTTT; cdr3_aa: CASRKAGADTQYF; v_call: TRBV28; j_call: TRBJ2-3; d_call: TRBD2; clone_size: -
cdr3_nt: TGTGCCAGCAGCTTAGGAGGGACAGGGGGACTCTATGGCTACACCTTC; cdr3_aa: CASSLGGTGGLYGYTF; v_call: TRBV7-9; j_call: TRBJ1-2; d_call: TRBD1; clone_size: -
cdr3_nt: TGTGCCAGTAGTGTCGTCCCTCAGCCCCAGCATTTT; cdr3_aa: CASSVVPQPQHF; v_call: TRBV19; j_call: TRBJ1-5; d_call: -; clone_size: -